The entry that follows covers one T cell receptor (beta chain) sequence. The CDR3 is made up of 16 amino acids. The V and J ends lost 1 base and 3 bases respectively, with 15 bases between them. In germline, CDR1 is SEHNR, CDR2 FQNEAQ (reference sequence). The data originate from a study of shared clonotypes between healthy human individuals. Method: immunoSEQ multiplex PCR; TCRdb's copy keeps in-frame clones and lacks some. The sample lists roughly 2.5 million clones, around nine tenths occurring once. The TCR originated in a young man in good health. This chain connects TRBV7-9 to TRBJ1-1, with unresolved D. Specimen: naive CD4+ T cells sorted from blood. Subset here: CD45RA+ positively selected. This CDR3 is CASSLGGRDVHTEAFF. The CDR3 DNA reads TGTGCCAGCAGCTTAGGTGGCCGTGACGTCCACACTGAAGCTTTCTTT.